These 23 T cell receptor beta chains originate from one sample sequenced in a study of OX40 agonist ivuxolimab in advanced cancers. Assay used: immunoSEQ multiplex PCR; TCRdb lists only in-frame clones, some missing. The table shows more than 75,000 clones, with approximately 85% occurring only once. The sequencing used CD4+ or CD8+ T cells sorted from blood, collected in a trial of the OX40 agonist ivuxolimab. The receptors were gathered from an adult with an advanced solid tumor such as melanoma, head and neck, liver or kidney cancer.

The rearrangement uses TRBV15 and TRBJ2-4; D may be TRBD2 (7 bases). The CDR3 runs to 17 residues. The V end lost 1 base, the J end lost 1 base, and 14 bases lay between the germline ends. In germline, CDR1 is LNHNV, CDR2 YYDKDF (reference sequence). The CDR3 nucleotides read TGTGCCACCAGCAGAGTTCGTGGGGGGGCGGCCAAAAACATTCAGTACTTC. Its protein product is CATSRVRGGAAKNIQYF.

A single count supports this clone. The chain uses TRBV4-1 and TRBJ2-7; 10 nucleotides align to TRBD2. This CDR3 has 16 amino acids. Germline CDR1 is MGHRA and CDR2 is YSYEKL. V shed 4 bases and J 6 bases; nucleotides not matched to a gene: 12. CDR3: CASSPPGSGRVGEQYF. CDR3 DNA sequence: TGCGCCAGCAGCCCCCCGGGGAGCGGGAGGGTTGGCGAGCAGTACTTC.

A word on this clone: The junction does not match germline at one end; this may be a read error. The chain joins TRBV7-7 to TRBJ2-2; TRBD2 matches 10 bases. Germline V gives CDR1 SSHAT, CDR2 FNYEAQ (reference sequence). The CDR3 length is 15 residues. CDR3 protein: CASSTSGTTTGELFF. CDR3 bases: TGTGCTAGCAGTACTAGCGGGACAACCACCGGGGAGCTGTTTTTT.

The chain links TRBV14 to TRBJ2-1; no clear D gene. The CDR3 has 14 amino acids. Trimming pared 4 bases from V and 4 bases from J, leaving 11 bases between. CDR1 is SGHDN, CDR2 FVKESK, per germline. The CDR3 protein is CASSRVSLYNEQFF. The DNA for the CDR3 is TGTGCCAGCAGCCGGGTATCCCTTTACAATGAGCAGTTCTTC.

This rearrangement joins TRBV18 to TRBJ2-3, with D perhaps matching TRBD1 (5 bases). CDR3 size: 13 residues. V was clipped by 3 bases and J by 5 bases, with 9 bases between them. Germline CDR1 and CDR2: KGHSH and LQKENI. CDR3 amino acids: CASSPQGKDTQYF. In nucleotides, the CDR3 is TGTGCCAGCTCACCGCAGGGTAAAGATACGCAGTATTTT.

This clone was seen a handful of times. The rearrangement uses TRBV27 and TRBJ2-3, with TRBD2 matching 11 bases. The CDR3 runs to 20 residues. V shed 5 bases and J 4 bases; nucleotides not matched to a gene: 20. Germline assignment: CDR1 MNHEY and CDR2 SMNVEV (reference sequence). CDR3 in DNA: TGTGCCAGCAGTCGCCGAGGGATCCTACTAGCGGGAGACTTGGCAGATACGCAGTATTTT. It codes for CASSRRGILLAGDLADTQYF.

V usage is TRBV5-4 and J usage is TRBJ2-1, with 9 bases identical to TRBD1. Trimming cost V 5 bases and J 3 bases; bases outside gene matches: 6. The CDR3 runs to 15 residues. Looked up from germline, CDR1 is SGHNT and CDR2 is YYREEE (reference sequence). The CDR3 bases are TGTGCCAGCAGAAAAGACAGGGGGTTCTACAATGAGCAGTTCTTC. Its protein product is CASRKDRGFYNEQFF.

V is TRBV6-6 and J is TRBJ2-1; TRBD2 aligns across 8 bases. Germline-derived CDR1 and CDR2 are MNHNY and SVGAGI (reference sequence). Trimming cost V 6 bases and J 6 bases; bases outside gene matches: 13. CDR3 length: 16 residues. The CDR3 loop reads CASRTRREREFNEQFF. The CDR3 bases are TGTGCCAGCAGGACTCGGAGGGAGCGGGAGTTCAATGAGCAGTTCTTC.

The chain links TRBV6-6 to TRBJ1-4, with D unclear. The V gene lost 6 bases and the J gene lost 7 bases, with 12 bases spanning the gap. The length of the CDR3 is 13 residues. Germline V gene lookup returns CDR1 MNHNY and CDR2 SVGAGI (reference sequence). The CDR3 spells CASSPLWGEKLFF. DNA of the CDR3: TGTGCCAGCAGCCCCCTCTGGGGTGAAAAACTGTTTTTT.

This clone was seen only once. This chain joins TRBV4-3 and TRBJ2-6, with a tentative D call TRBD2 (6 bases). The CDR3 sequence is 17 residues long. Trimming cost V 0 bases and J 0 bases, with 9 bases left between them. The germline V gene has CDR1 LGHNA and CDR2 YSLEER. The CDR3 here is CASSQEAGLSGANVLTF. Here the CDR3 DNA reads TGCGCCAGCAGCCAAGAGGCGGGACTCTCTGGGGCCAACGTCCTGACTTTC.

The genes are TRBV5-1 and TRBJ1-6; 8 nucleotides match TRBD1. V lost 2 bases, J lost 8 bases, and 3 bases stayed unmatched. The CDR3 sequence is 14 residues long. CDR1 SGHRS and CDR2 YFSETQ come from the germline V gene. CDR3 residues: CASSFNRGYSPLHF. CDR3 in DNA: TGCGCCAGCAGCTTTAACAGGGGGTATTCACCCCTCCACTTT.

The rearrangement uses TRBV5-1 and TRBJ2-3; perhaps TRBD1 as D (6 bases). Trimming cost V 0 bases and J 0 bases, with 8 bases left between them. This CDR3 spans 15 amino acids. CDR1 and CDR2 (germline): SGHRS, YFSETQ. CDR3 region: CASSLGGPSTDTQYF. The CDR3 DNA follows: TGCGCCAGCAGCTTGGGGGGGCCTAGCACAGATACGCAGTATTTT.

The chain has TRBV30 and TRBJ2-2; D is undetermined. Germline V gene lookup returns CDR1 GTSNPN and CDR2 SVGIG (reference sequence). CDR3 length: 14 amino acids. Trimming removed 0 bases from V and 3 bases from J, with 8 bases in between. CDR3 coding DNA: TGTGCCTGGAGTGTGGGCGGATACACCGGGGAGCTGTTTTTT. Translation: CAWSVGGYTGELFF. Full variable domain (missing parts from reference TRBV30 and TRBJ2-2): SQTIHQWPATLVQPVGSPLSLECTVEGTSNPNLYWYRQAAGRGLQLLFYSVGIGQISSEVPQNLSASRPQDRQFILSSKKLLLSDSGFYLCAWSVGGYTGELFFGEGSRLTVL.

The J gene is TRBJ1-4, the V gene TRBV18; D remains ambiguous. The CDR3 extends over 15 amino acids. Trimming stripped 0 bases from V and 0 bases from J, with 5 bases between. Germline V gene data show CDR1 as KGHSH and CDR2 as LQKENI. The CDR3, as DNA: TGTGCCAGCTCACCACCCCGGGCAACTAATGAAAAACTGTTTTTT. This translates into CASSPPRATNEKLFF.

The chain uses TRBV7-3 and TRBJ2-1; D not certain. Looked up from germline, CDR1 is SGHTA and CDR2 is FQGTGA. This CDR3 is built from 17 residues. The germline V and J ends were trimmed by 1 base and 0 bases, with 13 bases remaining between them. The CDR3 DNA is TGTGCCAGCAGCTTAAGAGTAGGTCCAAGCTCCTACAATGAGCAGTTCTTC. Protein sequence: CASSLRVGPSSYNEQFF.

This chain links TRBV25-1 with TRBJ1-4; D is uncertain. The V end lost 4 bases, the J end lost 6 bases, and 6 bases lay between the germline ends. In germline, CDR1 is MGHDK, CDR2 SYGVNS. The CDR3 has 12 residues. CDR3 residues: CASSVNDEKLFF. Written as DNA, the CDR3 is TGTGCCAGCAGTGTCAACGATGAAAAACTGTTTTTT.

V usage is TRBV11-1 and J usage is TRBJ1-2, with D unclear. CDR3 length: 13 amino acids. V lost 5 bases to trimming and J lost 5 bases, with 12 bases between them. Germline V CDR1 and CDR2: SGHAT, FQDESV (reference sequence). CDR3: CASSLGRPYGYTF. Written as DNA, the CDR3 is TGTGCCAGCAGCCTAGGACGGCCGTATGGCTACACCTTC.

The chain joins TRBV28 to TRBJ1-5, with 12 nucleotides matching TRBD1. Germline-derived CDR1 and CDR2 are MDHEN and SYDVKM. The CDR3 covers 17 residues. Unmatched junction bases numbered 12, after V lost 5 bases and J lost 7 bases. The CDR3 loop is CASSLQPGQGARQPQHF. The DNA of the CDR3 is TGTGCCAGCAGTCTACAACCGGGACAGGGGGCCCGACAGCCCCAGCATTTT. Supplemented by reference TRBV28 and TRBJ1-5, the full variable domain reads DVKVTQSSRYLVKRTGEKVFLECVQDMDHENMFWYRQDPGLGLRLIYFSYDVKMKEKGDIPEGYSVSREKKERFSLILESASTNQTSMYLCASSLQPGQGARQPQHFGDGTRLSIL.

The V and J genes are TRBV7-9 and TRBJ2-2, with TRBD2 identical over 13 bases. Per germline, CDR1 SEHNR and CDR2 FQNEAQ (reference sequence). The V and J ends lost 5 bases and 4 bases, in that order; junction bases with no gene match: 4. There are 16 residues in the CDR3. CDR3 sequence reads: CASSTSGRGSTGELFF. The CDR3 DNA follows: TGTGCCAGCAGCACTAGCGGGAGGGGAAGCACCGGGGAGCTGTTTTTT.

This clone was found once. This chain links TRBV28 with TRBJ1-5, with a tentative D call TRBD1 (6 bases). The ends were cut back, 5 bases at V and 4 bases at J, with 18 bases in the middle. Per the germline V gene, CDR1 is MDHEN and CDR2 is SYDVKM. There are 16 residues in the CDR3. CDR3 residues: CASSPGAGGTNQPQHF. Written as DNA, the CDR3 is TGTGCCAGCAGTCCCGGCGCGGGGGGGACAAATCAGCCCCAGCATTTT.

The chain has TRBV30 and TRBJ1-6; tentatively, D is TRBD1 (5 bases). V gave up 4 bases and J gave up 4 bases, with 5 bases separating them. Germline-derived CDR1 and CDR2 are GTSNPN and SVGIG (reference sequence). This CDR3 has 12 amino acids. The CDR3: CAWTGYNSPLHF. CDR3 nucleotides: TGTGCCTGGACAGGGTATAATTCACCCCTCCACTTT. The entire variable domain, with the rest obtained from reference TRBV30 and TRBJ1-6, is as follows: SQTIHQWPATLVQPVGSPLSLECTVEGTSNPNLYWYRQAAGRGLQLLFYSVGIGQISSEVPQNLSASRPQDRQFILSSKKLLLSDSGFYLCAWTGYNSPLHFGNGTRLTVT.

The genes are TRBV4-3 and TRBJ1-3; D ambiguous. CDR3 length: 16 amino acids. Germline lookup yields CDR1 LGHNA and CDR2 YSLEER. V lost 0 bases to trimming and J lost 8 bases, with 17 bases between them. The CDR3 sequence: CASSQDLGPGGDTIYF. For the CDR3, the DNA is TGCGCCAGCAGCCAAGACCTGGGCCCCGGCGGCGACACCATATATTTT.

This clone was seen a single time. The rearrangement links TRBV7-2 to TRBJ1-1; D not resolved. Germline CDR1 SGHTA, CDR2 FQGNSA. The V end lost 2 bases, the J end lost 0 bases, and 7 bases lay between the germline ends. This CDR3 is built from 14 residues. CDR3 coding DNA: TGTGCCAGCAGCTTACGACGGTTGAACACTGAAGCTTTCTTT. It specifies CASSLRRLNTEAFF.